This T cell receptor (beta chain) was sequenced in a study of vaccination and CD4 T cells after COVID-19. On the study more broadly: Post-diagnosis, post-COVID samples were collected after a median around 100 days, ranging 35 to 161. In culture, cells were exposed to overlapping spike peptides from SARS-CoV-2, HCoV-NL63, HCoV-OC43 and HCoV-229E. Study-level results: Investigators enrolled relatively few convalescent patients and included no early post-infection timepoints.

Cultured CD4+ T-cell DNA underwent Oncomine TCR Beta short-read sequencing. TCRdb processed the PCR reads anew with MiXCR; each CDR3 protein has one entry. The sample records 22,000 or so distinct CDR3 sequences, about 41% being singletons. Concerning this clonotype: Its antigen is currently unknown.

Treatment here: 10-day PBMC culture with coronavirus spike peptide pools or control peptides (ViraFEST assay). Germline lookup yields CDR1 SNHLY and CDR2 FYNNEI. This CDR3 comprises 14 residues. Trimming cost V 5 bases and J 7 bases; bases outside gene matches: 6. Sequenced material: CD4+ T cells from blood, cultured in vitro. The source of this sequence is a human donor who had recovered from COVID-19. This rearrangement joins TRBV2 to TRBJ2-1; TRBD1 matches 9 bases. The CDR3 DNA sequence: TGTGCCAGCAGTAGGACAGGGGAGATTAATGAGCAGTTCTTC. Translated: CASSRTGEINEQFF.